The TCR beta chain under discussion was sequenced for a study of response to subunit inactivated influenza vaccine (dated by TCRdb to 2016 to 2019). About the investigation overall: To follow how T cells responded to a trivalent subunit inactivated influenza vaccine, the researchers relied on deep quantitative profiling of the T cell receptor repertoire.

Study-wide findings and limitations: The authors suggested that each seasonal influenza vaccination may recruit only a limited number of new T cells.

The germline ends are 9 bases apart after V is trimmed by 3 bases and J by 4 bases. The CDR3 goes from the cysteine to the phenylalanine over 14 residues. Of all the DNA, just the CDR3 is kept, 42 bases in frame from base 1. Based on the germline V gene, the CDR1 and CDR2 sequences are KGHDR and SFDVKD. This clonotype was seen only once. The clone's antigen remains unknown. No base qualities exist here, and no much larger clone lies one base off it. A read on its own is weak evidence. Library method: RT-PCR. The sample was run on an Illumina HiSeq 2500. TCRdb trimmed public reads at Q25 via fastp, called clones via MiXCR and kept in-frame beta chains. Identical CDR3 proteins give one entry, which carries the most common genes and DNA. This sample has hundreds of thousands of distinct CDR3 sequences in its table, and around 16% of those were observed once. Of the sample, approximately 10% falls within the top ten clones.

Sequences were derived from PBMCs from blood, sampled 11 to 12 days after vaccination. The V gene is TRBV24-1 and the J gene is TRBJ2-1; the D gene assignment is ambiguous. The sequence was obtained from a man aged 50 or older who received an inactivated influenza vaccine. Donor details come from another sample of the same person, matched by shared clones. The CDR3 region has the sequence CATSDGTLYNEQFF. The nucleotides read TGTGCCACCAGTGATGGAACCTTATACAATGAGCAGTTCTTC.